This T cell receptor beta chain was recovered during a study of T cell responses to AZD1222 COVID-19 vaccine. Study-level findings and limits: Within unmutated variant regions lay the reported targets of nearly half of spike-specific TCRs. Spike-spanning, vaccine-associated CD4 TCRs were dominant at 160-218 and 743-854.

CDR1 SGHTA and CDR2 FQGNSA come from the germline V gene. Between the trimmed V and J ends, which lost 6 bases and 3 bases, there was a span of 14 bases. The CDR3 length is 14 residues. This table comes from immunoSEQ multiplex PCR, and its TCRdb copy is limited to in-frame clones, with some not included. The sample holds about 69,000 clones, approximately 82% seen once. Details on this clone: Its antigen is as yet unknown.

Pooled samples include second doses given at about 4 or 12 weeks. This sample comprised peripheral blood, obtained 28 days after the second AZD1222 dose. The rearrangement joins TRBV7-2 to TRBJ2-5, with D possibly TRBD1 on 5 matching bases. This clonotype originated in an adult who received the AZD1222 COVID-19 vaccine. The CDR3 nucleotides are TGTGCCAGCAGGTCTAGGGCAGGGAAAGAGACCCAGTACTTC. Protein sequence: CASRSRAGKETQYF. Using reference TRBV7-2 and TRBJ2-5 for the parts outside the CDR3, the full variable domain is GAGVSQSPSNKVTEKGKDVELRCDPISGHTALYWYRQSLGQGLEFLIYFQGNSAPDKSGLPSDRFSAERTGGSVSTLTIQRTQQEDSAVYLCASRSRAGKETQYFGPGTRLLVL.